The 17 T cell receptor beta chains given below trace back to one sample, sequenced in a study of blood T cell repertoires in COVID-19. The table came from immunoSEQ multiplex PCR; TCRdb's copy has only in-frame clones and leaves some out. Counted here are about 210,000 clones, 81% occurring once; the ten biggest clones make up about 8.9%. Sequenced input: PBMCs or T cells enriched from blood (not recorded which). Receptors originate from a woman between 50 and 59 years old with acute COVID-19.

This chain uses TRBV3-1 (or the pseudogene TRBV3-2) with TRBJ2-7; 10 nucleotides line up with TRBD2. V was clipped by 4 bases and J by 0 bases; unmatched bases: 9. Germline CDR1 reads LGHDT; CDR2 reads YNNKEL (reference sequence). The CDR3 is 17 residues long. The chain's CDR3 is CASSRNIAGGSSYEQYF. The CDR3 DNA reads TGTGCCAGCAGCCGCAATATAGCGGGGGGAAGCTCCTACGAGCAGTACTTC.

The chain employs TRBV6-2 or TRBV6-3 and TRBJ2-2; D is unresolved. In germline, CDR1 is MNHEY, CDR2 SVGEGT. The CDR3 length is 13 residues. Trimming cost V 5 bases and J 2 bases, with 6 bases left between them. The CDR3 DNA follows: TGTGCCAGCAGTACAGAAAACACCGGGGAGCTGTTTTTT. This translates into CASSTENTGELFF.

The genes are TRBV6-5 and TRBJ2-6; D gene ambiguous. CDR3 size: 15 residues. The ends were cut back, 7 bases at V and 1 base at J, with 11 bases in the middle. CDR1 is MNHEY and CDR2 is SVGAGI in the germline V gene. The CDR3 spells CASTNLNSGANVLTF. The CDR3 bases are TGTGCCAGCACTAATCTCAATTCTGGGGCCAACGTCCTGACTTTC.

The chain uses TRBV9 and TRBJ2-3; D perhaps matches TRBD2 (5 bases). CDR1 SGDLS and CDR2 YYNGEE come from the germline V gene. CDR3 length equals 14 residues. V was trimmed by 0 bases and J by 7 bases, leaving 12 bases between them. The DNA of the CDR3 is TGTGCCAGCAGCGTAGAGCTAGCTGCCAATACGCAGTATTTT. Translation gives CASSVELAANTQYF.

This chain links TRBV7-9 with TRBJ1-2; no definite D call. With 1 base removed from V and 7 bases from J, the gap between germline ends came to 16 bases. The CDR3 consists of 15 residues. The germline CDR1 and CDR2 sequences are SEHNR and FQNEAQ (reference sequence). The CDR3 here is CASSLVPGGGLGYTF. CDR3 sequence (DNA): TGTGCCAGCAGCTTAGTCCCCGGCGGAGGGCTTGGCTACACCTTC. The full variable domain, rest sourced from reference TRBV7-9 and TRBJ1-2, is DTGVSQNPRHKITKRGQNVTFRCDPISEHNRLYWYRQTLGQGPEFLTYFQNEAQLEKSRLLSDRFSAERPKGSFSTLEIQRTEQGDSAMYLCASSLVPGGGLGYTFGSGTRLTVV.

This chain joins TRBV7-8 and TRBJ2-1, with TRBD2 matching 11 bases. There are 14 residues in the CDR3. The V and J ends lost 3 bases and 15 bases, in that order; junction bases with no gene match: 10. Looked up from germline, CDR1 is SGHVS and CDR2 is FQNEAQ. The CDR3 sequence is CASSFLASGGRGFF. The CDR3 region has the DNA TGTGCCAGCAGCTTTTTGGCTAGCGGGGGGCGGGGGTTCTTC.

The chain is built from TRBV19 and TRBJ1-2, with TRBD1 matching over 9 bases. V was clipped by 4 bases and J by 4 bases; unmatched bases: 10. Germline V gene sequence: CDR1 LNHDA, CDR2 SQIVND (reference sequence). The CDR3 consists of 16 residues. The CDR3 region has the DNA TGTGCCAGTAGTACCTCCGGGGGACAGGGAACCTATGGCTACACCTTC. Its protein is CASSTSGGQGTYGYTF.

V usage is TRBV18 and J usage is TRBJ2-7, with D perhaps TRBD1 (6 bases). CDR1 and CDR2 (germline): KGHSH, LQKENI. The V end lost 3 bases, the J end lost 0 bases, and 9 bases lay between the germline ends. There are 14 residues in the CDR3. CDR3 nucleotides: TGTGCCAGCTCACCCCAGGGGCTCTCCTACGAGCAGTACTTC. Its protein product is CASSPQGLSYEQYF.

This chain links TRBV28 with TRBJ1-5; D might be TRBD1 (5 bases). The CDR3 consists of 13 residues. Trimming removed 2 bases at V and 11 bases at J, with 13 bases between. CDR1 MDHEN and CDR2 SYDVKM come from the germline V gene. The CDR3 sequence is CASSLPPPGAQHF. CDR3 sequence (DNA): TGTGCCAGCAGTTTACCCCCACCGGGGGCCCAGCATTTT.

The chain combines TRBV5-1 with TRBJ2-1, with 9 bases aligning to TRBD2. This CDR3 comprises 16 residues. The germline V gene encodes CDR1 SGHRS and CDR2 YFSETQ. The V segment lost 5 bases and the J segment 4 bases; nucleotides outside the gene matches: 10. The CDR3 coding sequence is TGCGCCAGCAGTTTCCCGGGACTAGCTCATTACAATGAGCAGTTCTTC. Amino acid sequence: CASSFPGLAHYNEQFF. Full variable domain (outside the CDR3, taken from reference TRBV5-1 and TRBJ2-1): KAGVTQTPRYLIKTRGQQVTLSCSPISGHRSVSWYQQTPGQGLQFLFEYFSETQRNKGNFPGRFSGRQFSNSRSEMNVSTLELGDSALYLCASSFPGLAHYNEQFFGPGTRLTVL.

The rearrangement links TRBV20-1 to TRBJ2-1; no definite D call. Germline CDR1 reads DFQATT; CDR2 reads SNEGSKA (reference sequence). The CDR3 contains 10 residues. The V end lost 4 bases, the J end lost 6 bases, and 4 bases lay between the germline ends. The CDR3 spells CSATSNEQFF. DNA for the CDR3: TGCAGTGCTACCAGCAATGAGCAGTTCTTC.

The chain links TRBV7-2 to TRBJ1-2; 9 bases are a match to TRBD1. This CDR3 comprises 16 residues. The germline V gene has CDR1 SGHTA and CDR2 FQGNSA. The ends lost 5 bases at V and 4 bases at J; junction bases unmatched: 11. The CDR3 protein is CASSLVGTGWGYGYTF. In DNA form, the CDR3 reads TGTGCCAGCAGCCTAGTGGGGACAGGGTGGGGCTATGGCTACACCTTC.

Concerning this clone: At the DNA level, this CDR3 is encoded by other sequences in the same sample as well. The rearrangement uses TRBV7-3 and TRBJ2-2; D remains ambiguous. Germline-derived CDR1 and CDR2 are SGHTA and FQGTGA. V dropped 2 bases and J dropped 3 bases, with 7 bases sitting between them. The CDR3 spans 14 residues. CDR3: CASSLGRDTGELFF. The CDR3 coding sequence is TGTGCCAGCAGCTTAGGTCGGGACACCGGGGAGCTGTTTTTT. The full variable domain, with the rest looked up from reference TRBV7-3 and TRBJ2-2, is GAGVSQTPSNKVTEKGKYVELRCDPISGHTALYWYRQSLGQGPEFLIYFQGTGAADDSGLPNDRFFAVRPEGSVSTLKIQRTERGDSAVYLCASSLGRDTGELFFGEGSRLTVL.

The gene calls are TRBV7-2 and TRBJ2-5; 8 bases match TRBD2. The CDR3 is 16 residues long. Germline V gives CDR1 SGHTA, CDR2 FQGNSA. The J segment lost 0 bases and the V segment lost 3 bases, leaving 6 bases of the junction unmatched. CDR3 amino acids: CASSFGGASYQETQYF. The CDR3 nucleotides read TGTGCCAGCAGCTTCGGGGGGGCTTCGTACCAAGAGACCCAGTACTTC.

The chain combines TRBV28 with TRBJ2-6; TRBD1 agrees at 7 bases. Germline V CDR1 and CDR2: MDHEN, SYDVKM. With 4 bases clipped from V and 4 bases from J, the junction kept 7 bases outside the gene matches. The CDR3 extends over 16 amino acids. For the CDR3, the DNA is TGTGCCAGCAGTTCAAACAGGGGATCAGGGGCCAACGTCCTGACTTTC. Amino acid sequence: CASSSNRGSGANVLTF.

This sequence joins TRBV18 and TRBJ2-3, with a weak D call TRBD2 (7 bases). CDR3 length equals 14 residues. Germline CDR1 is KGHSH and CDR2 is LQKENI. The V and J ends lost 2 bases and 6 bases respectively, with 12 bases between them. CDR3 DNA sequence: TGTGCCAGCTCACCAGCGGGGGCGGGGGATACGCAGTATTTT. It translates to CASSPAGAGDTQYF.

The V gene is TRBV28, the J gene TRBJ1-1; 8 bases fit TRBD1. J lost 10 bases, V lost 6 bases, and 16 bases had no gene match. CDR1 and CDR2 (germline): MDHEN, SYDVKM. This CDR3 has 15 residues. The CDR3 bases are TGTGCCAGCAGATACCGGGACAGGCACCCGGGAGGAGCTTTCTTT. Its translation is CASRYRDRHPGGAFF.